These 19 T cell receptor beta chains share one sample of origin, sequenced in a study of T-cell reconstitution after alpha-beta-depleted transplantation in children. This sample's TCRbeta library carried unique molecular identifier barcodes. TCRdb itself ran the PCR reads through MiXCR, one entry per CDR3 protein. The sample comprises fewer than 90,000 distinct CDR3 sequences, about 7% of which are singletons, and approximately 2.3% rests with the top ten. Sample: PBMCs from the stem cell graft donor, taken from the stem cell graft. These receptors originate from a human donor who donated a stem cell graft to a child with acute lymphoblastic leukemia.

This clonotype was counted at least ten times. The rearrangement joins TRBV18 to TRBJ1-5; a weak D match, TRBD1 (6 bases). The V end lost 3 bases, the J end lost 0 bases, and 6 bases lay between the germline ends. Germline values: CDR1 KGHSH, CDR2 LQKENI. The CDR3 is made up of 14 amino acids. The CDR3: CASSPDSSNQPQHF. CDR3 DNA sequence: TGTGCCAGCTCACCGGACAGTAGCAATCAGCCCCAGCATTTT.

At least ten counts were recorded for this clonotype. CDR3 sequence (DNA): TGCAGCGTAGCCCTAAGCAGAGGCGGAGGGGCTTTCTTT. It encodes CSVALSRGGGAFF. V usage is TRBV29-1 and J usage is TRBJ1-1, with no clear D. This CDR3 has 13 residues. The germline V gene encodes CDR1 SQVTM and CDR2 ANQGSEA. Trimming shortened V by 6 bases and J by 11 bases, and 22 bases separated the two germline ends.

V and J are TRBV9 and TRBJ2-7; TRBD1 matches 7 bases. CDR1 and CDR2 (germline): SGDLS, YYNGEE. CDR3 length: 15 residues. With V trimmed by 4 bases and J by 0 bases, 7 bases remained unmatched. The CDR3 loop is CASSPRQGFSYEQYF. The CDR3 DNA follows: TGTGCCAGCAGCCCCAGACAGGGCTTCTCCTACGAGCAGTACTTC.

This clonotype was seen a few times. The rearrangement joins TRBV4-3 to TRBJ1-2; D call uncertain. Looked up from germline, CDR1 is LGHNA and CDR2 is YSLEER. The V end was cut by 0 bases, the J end by 5 bases, with 16 bases between. The CDR3 runs to 16 residues. The CDR3 DNA sequence: TGCGCCAGCAGCCAAGAAGGCCTGAACCCGGTGTATGGCTACACCTTC. It codes for CASSQEGLNPVYGYTF.

Only a few counts were recorded for this clonotype. CDR3 DNA sequence: TGCGCCAGCAGCCCCCGGGCGGGGACGACTGAAGCTTTCTTT. Translating gives CASSPRAGTTEAFF. This chain joins TRBV4-1 and TRBJ1-1; D possibly corresponds to TRBD1 (5 bases). V lost 4 bases to trimming and J lost 5 bases, with 14 bases between them. CDR3 size: 14 residues. Per the germline V gene, CDR1 is MGHRA and CDR2 is YSYEKL.

The CDR3 nucleotides are TGCAGCGCCCATGGGAGTGAAAAACTGTTTTTT. It specifies CSAHGSEKLFF. The chain links TRBV29-1 to TRBJ1-4; D is unclear. CDR3 length equals 11 residues. CDR1 and CDR2 (germline): SQVTM, ANQGSEA. With 7 bases removed from V and 7 bases from J, the gap between germline ends came to 10 bases.

The gene calls are TRBV18 and TRBJ2-7, with TRBD1 matching over 9 bases. V was clipped by 6 bases and J by 0 bases; unmatched bases: 6. The CDR3 contains 15 residues. Germline lookup yields CDR1 KGHSH and CDR2 LQKENI. The CDR3 region is CASSTGTGTSYEQYF. The CDR3 DNA reads TGTGCCAGCTCGACCGGGACAGGGACCTCCTACGAGCAGTACTTC. The full variable domain, rest sourced from reference TRBV18 and TRBJ2-7, is NAGVMQNPRHLVRRRGQEARLRCSPMKGHSHVYWYRQLPEEGLKFMVYLQKENIIDESGMPKERFSAEFPKEGPSILRIQQVVRGDSAAYFCASSTGTGTSYEQYFGPGTRLTVT.

This clonotype was found many times. The rearrangement links TRBV7-9 to TRBJ2-1, with 7 bases aligning to TRBD2. Germline values: CDR1 SEHNR, CDR2 FQNEAQ (reference sequence). Trimming at V came to 8 bases and at J to 14 bases, leaving 6 bases not matched to a gene. The CDR3 contains 10 residues. For the CDR3, the DNA is TGTGCCAGCGCGGCGGGGGTTGAGTTCTTC. Translating gives CASAAGVEFF.

This clonotype was counted between two and nine times. The genes are TRBV11-2 and TRBJ2-4; the match to TRBD1 covers 7 bases. Germline CDR1 is SGHAT and CDR2 is FQNNGV. Trimming at V came to 4 bases and at J to 3 bases, leaving 6 bases not matched to a gene. This CDR3 contains 15 residues. CDR3 protein: CASSSHDRDKNIQYF. The CDR3 nucleotides are TGTGCCAGCAGCTCCCATGACAGGGACAAAAACATTCAGTACTTC. Combining the CDR3 with reference TRBV11-2 and TRBJ2-4 gives the whole variable domain EAGVAQSPRYKIIEKRQSVAFWCNPISGHATLYWYQQILGQGPKLLIQFQNNGVVDDSQLPKDRFSAERLKGVDSTLKIQPAKLEDSAVYLCASSSHDRDKNIQYFGAGTRLSVL.

In its sample, this clonotype was seen a few times. This sequence joins TRBV5-4 and TRBJ2-7; TRBD1 matches at 8 bases. This CDR3 comprises 15 residues. Germline CDR1 and CDR2: SGHNT and YYREEE (reference sequence). The V segment lost 4 bases and the J segment 1 base; nucleotides outside the gene matches: 7. CDR3 sequence (DNA): TGTGCCAGCAGCAAATCCGGGACAGGTTCCTACGAGCAGTACTTC. Protein sequence: CASSKSGTGSYEQYF. Based on the CDR3 plus reference TRBV5-4 and TRBJ2-7, the full variable domain is ETGVTQSPTHLIKTRGQQVTLRCSSQSGHNTVSWYQQALGQGPQFIFQYYREEENGRGNFPPRFSGLQFPNYSSELNVNALELDDSALYLCASSKSGTGSYEQYFGPGTRLTVT.

This clonotype was detected many times. This sequence joins TRBV21-1 and TRBJ1-5; the D call of TRBD1 is as the table states it, not checked on the DNA. TRBV21-1 is a listed pseudogene. The CDR3 totals 12 residues. The CDR3 DNA reads TGTGCCAGCCAGGGAGTAAATCAGCCCCAGCATTTT. This translates into CASQGVNQPQHF.

This clonotype showed up many times. The rearrangement uses TRBV12-3 or TRBV12-4 and TRBJ2-7; D ambiguous. The germline V and J ends were trimmed by 1 base and 0 bases, with 10 bases remaining between them. CDR3 length equals 15 residues. CDR3 sequence: CASSLGGSSSYEQYF. The DNA of the CDR3 is TGTGCCAGCAGTTTAGGTGGCTCCAGCTCCTACGAGCAGTACTTC.

This clonotype was recorded at least ten times. Since a much larger clone is just one base distant, this may be a read error. The chain joins TRBV28 to TRBJ2-3; D uncertain. The germline V and J ends were trimmed by 0 bases and 2 bases, with 9 bases remaining between them. This CDR3 contains 15 residues. Germline CDR1 and CDR2: MDHEN and SYDVKM. The CDR3 DNA is TGTGCCAGCAGTTTATGCGAATCGGTCACAGATACGCAGTATTTT. Translated: CASSLCESVTDTQYF.

The V gene is TRBV10-3, the J gene TRBJ2-1; D ambiguous. CDR1 and CDR2 (germline): ENHRY, SYGVKD. The CDR3 length is 17 residues. V was cut by 6 bases and J by 3 bases, with 21 bases left in between. DNA for the CDR3: TGTGCCATCAGGAGGAAGCCCCCCGACCCTCGCTACAATGAGCAGTTCTTC. Its protein product is CAIRRKPPDPRYNEQFF.

V and J are TRBV9 and TRBJ2-1; TRBD1 matches at 11 bases. There are 17 residues in the CDR3. The junction had 2 bases not matched to a gene; V was cut back by 0 bases and J by 0 bases. Germline loops: CDR1 SGDLS, CDR2 YYNGEE. Written as DNA, the CDR3 is TGTGCCAGCAGCGTAGGGACAGGGGGCTCCTCCTACAATGAGCAGTTCTTC. Its translation is CASSVGTGGSSYNEQFF.

The J gene is TRBJ2-5, the V gene TRBV6-2 or TRBV6-3; D is unresolved. Germline-derived CDR1 and CDR2 are MNHEY and SVGEGT. The CDR3 length is 15 residues. Trimming left V 2 bases short and J 2 bases short, with 12 bases between. CDR3 sequence reads: CASSYRAIRQETQYF. The CDR3, as DNA: TGTGCCAGCAGTTACCGGGCCATACGTCAAGAGACCCAGTACTTC.

This clonotype was counted many times. The chain has TRBV28 and TRBJ2-1, with TRBD2 matching 11 bases. The CDR3 loop spans 14 amino acids. J gave up 0 bases and V 8 bases, and 0 bases lay outside the gene matches. Germline V gene lookup returns CDR1 MDHEN and CDR2 SYDVKM. This CDR3 reads CASGTSGSYNEQFF. CDR3 DNA: TGTGCCAGCGGGACTAGCGGCTCCTACAATGAGCAGTTCTTC.

This clonotype was seen at least ten times. V is TRBV29-1 and J is TRBJ2-7; 7 nucleotides agree with TRBD1. V trimming: 5 bases; J trimming: 5 bases; junction bases outside the gene matches: 6. The germline V gene encodes CDR1 SQVTM and CDR2 ANQGSEA. The CDR3 length is 12 residues. The CDR3 bases are TGCAGCGTTAAGAGGGGGCGCGACGAGCAGTACTTC. Encoded protein: CSVKRGRDEQYF.

The chain joins TRBV29-1 to TRBJ2-2; 7 nucleotides align to TRBD1. In germline, CDR1 is SQVTM, CDR2 ANQGSEA. The junction had 4 bases not matched to a gene; V was cut back by 6 bases and J by 0 bases. The CDR3 length is 14 residues. CDR3 protein: CSVRTGANTGELFF. The CDR3 DNA reads TGCAGCGTGAGGACAGGCGCGAACACCGGGGAGCTGTTTTTT.